The 27 T cell receptor beta chains presented below share a single source sample, sequenced in a study of blood T cells in healthy people across ages. The second PCR ran roughly 7 to 12 cycles with a sample-barcoded 5' primer and J-beta primers. TCRdb processed the 5' RACE reads anew with MiXCR; each CDR3 protein has one entry. The data contain more than 700,000 distinct CDR3 sequences, about 45% of them singletons. The material sequenced was blood. These receptors all stem from a man aged 80 or over in good health.

A note on this clonotype: This could be a read error, since a much larger clone is one nucleotide away. CDR3 bases: TGCGCCAGCAGCTTGTCGGGCAGTTATCCTAGCGAGCAGTACTTC. Amino acid sequence: CASSLSGSYPSEQYF. The chain uses TRBV5-1 and TRBJ2-4; D call uncertain. Gene TRBJ2-7 matches the end of the DNA better, so the J call may be wrong. Germline CDR1 reads SGHRS; CDR2 reads YFSETQ. The CDR3 runs to 15 residues.

This chain uses TRBV6-6 with TRBJ2-1, with a weak D call TRBD2 (6 bases). Between the trimmed V and J ends, which lost 2 bases and 10 bases, there was a span of 15 bases. The CDR3 is 14 amino acids. Germline V CDR1 and CDR2: MNHNY, SVGAGI (reference sequence). In nucleotides, the CDR3 is TGTGCCAGCAGTTACGCGTCGGTCGGGGGAGAGCAGTTCTTC. Its protein product is CASSYASVGGEQFF.

The V call is TRBV9, the J call TRBJ2-5, with a tentative D call TRBD2 (5 bases). Trimming took off 3 bases at V and 5 bases at J, with 14 bases between the two ends. Germline V gene data show CDR1 as SGDLS and CDR2 as YYNGEE. This CDR3 contains 14 residues. In DNA, the CDR3 is TGTGCCAGCAGCGCGGACTCTCGCCCGGAGACCCAGTACTTC. Residues: CASSADSRPETQYF.

V and J are TRBV6-2 or TRBV6-3 and TRBJ1-5; TRBD1 matches 12 bases. The trim removed 2 bases at V and 6 bases at J, leaving 2 bases unmatched. This CDR3 spans 15 amino acids. Germline V gives CDR1 MNHEY, CDR2 SVGEGT. The CDR3 region has the DNA TGTGCCAGCAGTTACGCGGGACAGGGGGCTCAGCCCCAGCATTTT. Protein sequence: CASSYAGQGAQPQHF.

A note on this clonotype: This may be a read error: a much more frequent sequence differs by one nucleotide. CDR3 region: CSGVGEAYNEQYF. In nucleotides, the CDR3 is TGCAGTGGAGTGGGGGAGGCCTACAATGAGCAGTACTTC. This chain connects TRBV20-1 to TRBJ2-1; a weak D match, TRBD2 (6 bases). The J call may not be correct, given that the DNA end is closer to TRBJ2-7. The CDR3 has 13 residues. Germline CDR1 DFQATT, CDR2 SNEGSKA (reference sequence).

The chain is built from TRBV28 and TRBJ2-1; D is uncertain. Matching the DNA end better, TRBJ2-7 makes the J call doubtful. CDR3 length: 12 amino acids. The germline V gene encodes CDR1 MDHEN and CDR2 SYDVKM. The CDR3 sequence is CASSPARPEQYF. In DNA, the CDR3 is TGTGCCAGCAGTCCCGCCAGGCCGGAGCAGTACTTC.

Of note for this clonotype: The junction shows a germline mismatch at one end, possibly a read error. V and J are TRBV5-1 and TRBJ2-1, with TRBD2 identical over 10 bases. The CDR3 is 19 amino acids. The germline gives CDR1 SGHRS, CDR2 YFSETQ. The CDR3 DNA reads TGCACCAGCAGCACCCGACAGGCACGGCTAGCGGGAGCATACAATGAGCAGTTCTTC. Protein sequence: CTSSTRQARLAGAYNEQFF.

This clonotype was seen more than once but under ten times. This chain links TRBV25-1 with TRBJ1-2; D is perhaps TRBD1 (6 bases). The CDR3 covers 13 residues. Germline CDR1 is MGHDK and CDR2 is SYGVNS. V lost 1 base and J lost 6, with 9 bases in between. CDR3 coding DNA: TGTGCCAGCAGTGAATTGGCAGGGGATGGCTACACCTTC. As protein: CASSELAGDGYTF.

This clonotype has a single count. CDR3 sequence (DNA): TGCGGTGGGGGGGGTAGCGCCCTCTCCTACGAGCAGTACTTC. The encoded protein is CGGGGSALSYEQYF. This sequence joins TRBV20-1 and TRBJ2-7; TRBD2 agrees at 7 bases. CDR1 and CDR2 from the germline V gene are DFQATT and SNEGSKA (reference sequence). The CDR3 is 14 residues long.

This clonotype was observed a handful of times. This chain joins TRBV5-1 and TRBJ2-5; TRBD1 aligns across 8 bases. The CDR3 sequence is 14 residues long. Looked up from germline, CDR1 is SGHRS and CDR2 is YFSETQ. The trim removed 6 bases at V and 4 bases at J, leaving 8 bases unmatched. The CDR3 DNA sequence: TGCGCCAGCAAACCTGACAGGGGACGAGAGACCCAGTACTTC. This encodes CASKPDRGRETQYF.

The chain uses TRBV4-3 and TRBJ1-2; D may be TRBD1 (5 bases). V gave up 4 bases and J gave up 4 bases, with 19 bases separating them. CDR1 and CDR2 (germline): LGHNA, YSLEER. The CDR3 contains 16 residues. The CDR3 DNA reads TGCGCCAGCAGCCCCAAAGGGGCAGGGATGGGCTATGGCTACACCTTC. As protein: CASSPKGAGMGYGYTF.

The rearrangement links TRBV7-9 to TRBJ1-1, with D hard to call. Germline V gives CDR1 SEHNR, CDR2 FQNEAQ (reference sequence). The germline V and J ends were trimmed by 5 bases and 1 base, with 8 bases remaining between them. The CDR3 runs 13 residues. CDR3 DNA: TGTGCCAGCAGCCGGAGTACGAACACTGAAGCTTTCTTT. Translation: CASSRSTNTEAFF.

A few counts support this clonotype. The chain recombines TRBV18 with TRBJ2-5, with no clear D. CDR3 length: 16 amino acids. Germline CDR1 KGHSH, CDR2 LQKENI. The V gene lost 3 bases and the J gene lost 5 bases, with 19 bases spanning the gap. The CDR3 reads CASSPFALTDGETQYF. The CDR3, as DNA: TGTGCCAGCTCACCCTTTGCTCTGACCGACGGGGAGACCCAGTACTTC.

The CDR3 nucleotides read TGTGCCAGCAGCCAAGGGGCGGGGCCCGCCTACGAGCAGTACTTC. Its protein is CASSQGAGPAYEQYF. J is TRBJ2-7 and V is TRBV4-2; possible D gene TRBD2, 6 bases. CDR3 length equals 15 residues. Looked up from germline, CDR1 is LGHNA and CDR2 is YNFKEQ. Trimming cost V 1 base and J 2 bases, with 12 bases left between them.

The chain joins TRBV15 to TRBJ2-7; D remains ambiguous. The CDR3 contains 14 residues. Germline V gives CDR1 LNHNV, CDR2 YYDKDF (reference sequence). Trimming shortened V by 0 bases and J by 3 bases, and 9 bases separated the two germline ends. This chain's CDR3 is CATSRDFRFYEQYF. CDR3 DNA sequence: TGTGCCACCAGCAGAGATTTCAGATTCTACGAGCAGTACTTC.

The chain carries TRBV25-1 and TRBJ1-2; unclear D gene. Trimming took off 7 bases at V and 3 bases at J, with 9 bases between the two ends. Germline CDR1 reads MGHDK; CDR2 reads SYGVNS. This CDR3 has 12 residues. CDR3 sequence reads: CASNSGDYGYTF. As DNA, the CDR3 is TGTGCCAGCAATTCAGGAGACTATGGCTACACCTTC.

This rearrangement joins TRBV19 to TRBJ2-2; maybe TRBD2 (5 bases). Trimming shortened V by 5 bases and J by 1 base, and 11 bases separated the two germline ends. The CDR3 is 15 amino acids. Germline V CDR1 and CDR2: LNHDA, SQIVND (reference sequence). The chain's CDR3 is CASSLRRGNTGELFF. CDR3 DNA sequence: TGTGCCAGTAGTCTACGACGGGGGAACACCGGGGAGCTGTTTTTT.

The rearrangement uses TRBV7-9 and TRBJ1-2; 8 nucleotides line up with TRBD1. With 5 bases clipped from V and 7 bases from J, the junction kept 12 bases outside the gene matches. The length of the CDR3 is 15 residues. Germline assignment: CDR1 SEHNR and CDR2 FQNEAQ (reference sequence). The CDR3 DNA reads TGTGCCAGCAGCGACGGACAGGGCAATGTTTCTGGCTACACCTTC. Translated, it gives CASSDGQGNVSGYTF.

This clonotype has only a few counts. This chain joins TRBV5-4 and TRBJ2-1; D remains unclear. This CDR3 has 13 residues. Germline lookup yields CDR1 SGHNT and CDR2 YYREEE (reference sequence). Deletions cut 6 bases from V and 10 bases from J, with 17 bases between. CDR3 sequence: CASTPHKTAEQFF. As DNA, the CDR3 is TGTGCCAGCACTCCTCATAAAACGGCAGAGCAGTTCTTC.

This clonotype was recorded a few times. V is TRBV7-2 and J is TRBJ2-7, with D uncertain. The V and J ends lost 5 bases and 7 bases respectively, with 21 bases between them. In germline, CDR1 is SGHTA, CDR2 FQGNSA. The CDR3 consists of 15 residues. CDR3 amino acids: CASSPQRSTYNEQYF. Written as DNA, the CDR3 is TGTGCCAGCAGCCCACAAAGGAGCACCTACAATGAGCAGTACTTC. The full variable domain, with the rest looked up from reference TRBV7-2 and TRBJ2-7, is GAGVSQSPSNKVTEKGKDVELRCDPISGHTALYWYRQSLGQGLEFLIYFQGNSAPDKSGLPSDRFSAERTGGSVSTLTIQRTQQEDSAVYLCASSPQRSTYNEQYFGPGTRLTVT.

The chain uses TRBV5-1 and TRBJ1-1; 8 positions agree with TRBD1. Germline CDR1 and CDR2: SGHRS and YFSETQ. Trimming took 4 bases from V and 9 from J; bases not matched to a gene: 14. The CDR3 is made up of 15 amino acids. As DNA, the CDR3 is TGCGCCAGCAGCCAAGGACAGGGAGGAGGGTCGAAAGCTTTCTTT. Translation: CASSQGQGGGSKAFF.

This clonotype was observed a few times. This CDR3 reads CASSPGPTDMYEQYF. CDR3 in DNA: TGTGCCAGCTCACCAGGGCCAACAGATATGTACGAGCAGTACTTC. The gene calls are TRBV18 and TRBJ2-7; D gene unclear. CDR3 length: 15 residues. From germline, CDR1 is KGHSH and CDR2 LQKENI. Trimming pared 2 bases from V and 4 bases from J, leaving 15 bases between.

This clonotype was seen only a few times. The chain is built from TRBV7-2 and TRBJ2-3; tentative D call: TRBD1 (6 bases). CDR3 length: 15 amino acids. The V gene lost 5 bases and the J gene lost 1 base, with 13 bases spanning the gap. Germline CDR1 reads SGHTA; CDR2 reads FQGNSA. The CDR3 nucleotides are TGTGCCAGCAGCCAAATCTCAGGGGGCACAGATACGCAGTATTTT. Protein: CASSQISGGTDTQYF.

The rearrangement uses TRBV10-3 and TRBJ2-4; D uncertain. The CDR3 is 15 amino acids. Trimming left V 3 bases short and J 13 bases short, with 22 bases between. Germline CDR1 is ENHRY and CDR2 is SYGVKD. CDR3 in amino acids: CAISDHPGQVNEQYF. CDR3 coding DNA: TGTGCCATCAGTGACCACCCGGGCCAGGTCAATGAGCAGTACTTC.

This clonotype was detected ten times or more. V gene TRBV21-1 combines with J gene TRBJ2-7; the table names TRBD1, a call not compared with the DNA. TRBV21-1 is designated a pseudogene. The CDR3 runs 15 residues. CDR3 amino acids: CASTPRQGLSYEQYF. The CDR3 nucleotides are TGTGCCAGCACCCCACGACAGGGCCTCTCCTACGAGCAGTACTTC.

This clonotype has a handful of counts. The V call is TRBV15, the J call TRBJ2-7, with 15 bases identical to TRBD2. The CDR3 covers 17 residues. Germline loops: CDR1 LNHNV, CDR2 YYDKDF (reference sequence). V trimming: 1 base; J trimming: 9 bases; junction bases outside the gene matches: 10. CDR3 nucleotide sequence: TGTGCCACCAGCAGAGGATATCCTGGACTAGCGGGAGGGGCGCAGTACTTC. Its translation is CATSRGYPGLAGGAQYF.

This clonotype was detected a few times. A much larger clone differs from this one at a single base, so this may be a read error. The chain has TRBV7-9 and TRBJ2-3, with D tentatively TRBD1 or TRBD2 (5 bases each). CDR1 and CDR2 from the germline V gene are SEHNR and FQNEAQ (reference sequence). The CDR3 contains 18 residues. Between the trimmed V and J ends, which lost 5 bases and 5 bases, there was a span of 26 bases. In DNA form, the CDR3 reads TGTGCCAGCAGCAGACCCCGCACGGCGGACCGAGGGGTAGATACGCAGTATTTT. Protein sequence: CASSRPRTADRGVDTQYF.